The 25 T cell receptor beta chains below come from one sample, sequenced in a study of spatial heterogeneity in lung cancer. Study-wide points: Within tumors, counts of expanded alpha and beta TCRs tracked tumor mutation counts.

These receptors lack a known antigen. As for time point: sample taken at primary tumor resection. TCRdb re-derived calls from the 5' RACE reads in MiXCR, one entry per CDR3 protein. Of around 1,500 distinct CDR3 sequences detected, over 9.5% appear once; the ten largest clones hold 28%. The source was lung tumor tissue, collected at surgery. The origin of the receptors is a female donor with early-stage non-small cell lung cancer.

Here the CDR3 reads CASSLGYTYEQYF. The DNA of the CDR3 is TGTGCCAGCAGCTTGGGGTACACCTACGAGCAGTACTTC. This chain links TRBV13 with TRBJ2-7, with no clear D. The CDR3 is made up of 13 amino acids. Trimming pared 3 bases from V and 2 bases from J, leaving 8 bases between. Germline V gene lookup returns CDR1 PRHDT and CDR2 FYEKMQ (reference sequence). The full variable domain, completed using reference TRBV13 and TRBJ2-7, is AAGVIQSPRHLIKEKRETATLKCYPIPRHDTVYWYQQGPGQDPQFLISFYEKMQSDKGSIPDRFSAQQFSDYHSELNMSSLELGDSALYFCASSLGYTYEQYFGPGTRLTVT.

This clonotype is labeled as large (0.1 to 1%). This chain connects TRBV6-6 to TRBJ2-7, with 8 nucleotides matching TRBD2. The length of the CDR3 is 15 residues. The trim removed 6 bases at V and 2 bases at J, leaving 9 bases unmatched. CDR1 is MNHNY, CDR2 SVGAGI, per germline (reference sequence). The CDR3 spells CASREREMGAYEQYF. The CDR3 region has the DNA TGTGCCAGCAGGGAGCGGGAGATGGGAGCCTACGAGCAGTACTTC.

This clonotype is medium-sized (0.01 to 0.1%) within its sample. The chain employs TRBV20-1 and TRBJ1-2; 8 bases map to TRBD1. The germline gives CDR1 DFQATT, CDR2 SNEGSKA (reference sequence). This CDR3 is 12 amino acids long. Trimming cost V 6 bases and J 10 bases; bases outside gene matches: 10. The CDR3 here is CSASPRGHVYTF. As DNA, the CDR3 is TGCAGTGCCTCGCCCAGGGGGCACGTCTACACCTTC.

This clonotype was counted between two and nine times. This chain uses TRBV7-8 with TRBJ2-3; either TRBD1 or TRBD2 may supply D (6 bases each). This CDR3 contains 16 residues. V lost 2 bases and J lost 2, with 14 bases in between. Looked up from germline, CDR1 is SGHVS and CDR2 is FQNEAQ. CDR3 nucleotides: TGTGCCAGCAGCTTACCTAGGGGGGCTATCACAGATACGCAGTATTTT. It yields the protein CASSLPRGAITDTQYF.

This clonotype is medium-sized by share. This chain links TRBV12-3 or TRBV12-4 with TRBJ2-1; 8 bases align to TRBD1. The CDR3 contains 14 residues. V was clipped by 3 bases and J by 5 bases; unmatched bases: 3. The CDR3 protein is CASSFRTGHNEQFF. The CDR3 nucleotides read TGTGCCAGCAGTTTTAGGACAGGGCACAATGAGCAGTTCTTC.

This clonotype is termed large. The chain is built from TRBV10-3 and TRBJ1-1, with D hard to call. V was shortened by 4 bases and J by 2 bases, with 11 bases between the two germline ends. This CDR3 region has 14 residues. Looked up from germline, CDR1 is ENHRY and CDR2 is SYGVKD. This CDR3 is CAISVGEGNTEAFF. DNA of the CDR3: TGTGCCATCAGTGTCGGCGAAGGTAACACTGAAGCTTTCTTT.

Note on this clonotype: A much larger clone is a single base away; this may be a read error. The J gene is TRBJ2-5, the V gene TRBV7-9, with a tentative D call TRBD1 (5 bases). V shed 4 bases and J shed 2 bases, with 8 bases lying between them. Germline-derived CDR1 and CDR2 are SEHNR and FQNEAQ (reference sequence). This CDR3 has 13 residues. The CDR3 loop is CASSSNRQETQYF. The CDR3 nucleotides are TGTGCCAGCAGCTCCAACAGGCAAGAGACCCAGTACTTC.

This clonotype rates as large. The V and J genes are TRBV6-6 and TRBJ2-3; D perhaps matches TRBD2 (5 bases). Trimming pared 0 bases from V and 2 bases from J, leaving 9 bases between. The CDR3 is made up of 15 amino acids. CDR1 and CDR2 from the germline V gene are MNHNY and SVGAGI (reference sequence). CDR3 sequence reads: CASSYSQRYTDTQYF. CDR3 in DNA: TGTGCCAGCAGTTACTCTCAGCGGTACACAGATACGCAGTATTTT.

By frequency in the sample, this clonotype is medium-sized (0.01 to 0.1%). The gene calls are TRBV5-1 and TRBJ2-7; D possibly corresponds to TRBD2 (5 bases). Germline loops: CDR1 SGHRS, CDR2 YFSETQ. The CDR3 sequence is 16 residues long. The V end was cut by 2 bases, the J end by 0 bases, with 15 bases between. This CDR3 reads CASSLRVRESSYEQYF. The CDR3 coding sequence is TGCGCCAGCAGCTTACGCGTACGGGAAAGCTCCTACGAGCAGTACTTC. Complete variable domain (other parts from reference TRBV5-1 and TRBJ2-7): KAGVTQTPRYLIKTRGQQVTLSCSPISGHRSVSWYQQTPGQGLQFLFEYFSETQRNKGNFPGRFSGRQFSNSRSEMNVSTLELGDSALYLCASSLRVRESSYEQYFGPGTRLTVT.

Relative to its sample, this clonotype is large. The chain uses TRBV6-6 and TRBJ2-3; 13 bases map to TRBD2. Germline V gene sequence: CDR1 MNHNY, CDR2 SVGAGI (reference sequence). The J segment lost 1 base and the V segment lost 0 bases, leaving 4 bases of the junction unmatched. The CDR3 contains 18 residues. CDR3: CASSYSTGLAGRTDTQYF. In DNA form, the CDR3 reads TGTGCCAGCAGTTACTCTACGGGACTAGCGGGACGCACAGATACGCAGTATTTT.

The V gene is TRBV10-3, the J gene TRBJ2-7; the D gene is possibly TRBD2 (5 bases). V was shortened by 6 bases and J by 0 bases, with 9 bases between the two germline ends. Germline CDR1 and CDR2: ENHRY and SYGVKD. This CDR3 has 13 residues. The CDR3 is CAIRRTDSYEQYF. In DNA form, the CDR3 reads TGTGCCATCAGGAGGACTGACTCCTACGAGCAGTACTTC.

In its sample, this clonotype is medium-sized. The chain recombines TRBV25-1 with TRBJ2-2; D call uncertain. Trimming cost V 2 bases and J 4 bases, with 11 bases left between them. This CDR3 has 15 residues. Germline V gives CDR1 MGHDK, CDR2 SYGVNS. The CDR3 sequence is CASSENRQVTGELFF. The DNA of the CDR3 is TGTGCCAGCAGTGAAAACCGTCAGGTCACCGGGGAGCTGTTTTTT.

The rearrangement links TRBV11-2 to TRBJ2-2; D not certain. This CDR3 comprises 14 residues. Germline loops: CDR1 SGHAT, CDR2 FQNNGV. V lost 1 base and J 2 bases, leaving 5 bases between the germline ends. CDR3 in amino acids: CASSLVDNTGELFF. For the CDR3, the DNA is TGTGCCAGCAGCTTAGTTGACAACACCGGGGAGCTGTTTTTT.

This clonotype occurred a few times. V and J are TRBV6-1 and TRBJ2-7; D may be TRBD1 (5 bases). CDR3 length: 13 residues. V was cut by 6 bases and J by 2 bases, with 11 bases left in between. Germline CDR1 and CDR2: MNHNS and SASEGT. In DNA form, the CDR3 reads TGTGCCAGCAGCGCAGACAGAACCTACGAGCAGTACTTC. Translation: CASSADRTYEQYF.

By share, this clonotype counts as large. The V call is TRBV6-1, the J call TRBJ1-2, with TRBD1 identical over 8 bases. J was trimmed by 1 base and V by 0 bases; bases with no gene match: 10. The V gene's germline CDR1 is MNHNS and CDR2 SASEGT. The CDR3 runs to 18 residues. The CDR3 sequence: CASSEAQGASGLNYGYTF. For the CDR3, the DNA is TGTGCCAGCAGTGAAGCGCAGGGGGCGTCGGGACTTAACTATGGCTACACCTTC.

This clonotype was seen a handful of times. The CDR3 bases are TGTGCCAGCAGCTCCTCGGCAGATACGCAGTATTTT. Translating it yields CASSSSADTQYF. The chain recombines TRBV7-2 with TRBJ2-3; D ambiguous. V was clipped by 4 bases and J by 4 bases, with 6 bases between them. This CDR3 is 12 amino acids long. CDR1 SGHTA and CDR2 FQGNSA come from the germline V gene.

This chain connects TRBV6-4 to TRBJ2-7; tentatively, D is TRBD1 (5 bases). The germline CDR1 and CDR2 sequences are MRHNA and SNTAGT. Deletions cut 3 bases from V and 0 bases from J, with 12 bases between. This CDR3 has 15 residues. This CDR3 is CASSESGADSYEQYF. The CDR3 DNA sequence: TGTGCCAGCAGTGAAAGTGGGGCAGACTCCTACGAGCAGTACTTC.

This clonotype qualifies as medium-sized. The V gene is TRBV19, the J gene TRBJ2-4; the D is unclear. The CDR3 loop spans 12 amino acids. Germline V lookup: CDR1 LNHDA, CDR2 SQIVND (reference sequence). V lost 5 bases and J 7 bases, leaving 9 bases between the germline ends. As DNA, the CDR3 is TGTGCCAGTAGTCCGGCTTGGAACATTCAGTACTTC. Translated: CASSPAWNIQYF. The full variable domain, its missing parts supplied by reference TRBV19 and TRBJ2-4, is DGGITQSPKYLFRKEGQNVTLSCEQNLNHDAMYWYRQDPGQGLRLIYYSQIVNDFQKGDIAEGYSVSREKKESFPLTVTSAQKNPTAFYLCASSPAWNIQYFGAGTRLSVL.

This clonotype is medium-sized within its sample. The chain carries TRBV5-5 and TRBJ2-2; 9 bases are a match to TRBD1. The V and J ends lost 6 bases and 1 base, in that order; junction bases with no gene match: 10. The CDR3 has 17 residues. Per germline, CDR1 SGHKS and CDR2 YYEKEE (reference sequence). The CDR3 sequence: CASTETRGQGNTGELFF. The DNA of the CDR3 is TGTGCCAGCACCGAGACTCGGGGACAGGGGAACACCGGGGAGCTGTTTTTT.

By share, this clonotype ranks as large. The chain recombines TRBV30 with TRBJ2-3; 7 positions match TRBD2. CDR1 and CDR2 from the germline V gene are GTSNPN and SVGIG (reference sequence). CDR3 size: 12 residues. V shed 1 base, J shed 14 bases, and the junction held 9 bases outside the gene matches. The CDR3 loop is CAWSDREALVYF. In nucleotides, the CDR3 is TGTGCCTGGAGTGACCGGGAGGCCCTTGTGTATTTT.

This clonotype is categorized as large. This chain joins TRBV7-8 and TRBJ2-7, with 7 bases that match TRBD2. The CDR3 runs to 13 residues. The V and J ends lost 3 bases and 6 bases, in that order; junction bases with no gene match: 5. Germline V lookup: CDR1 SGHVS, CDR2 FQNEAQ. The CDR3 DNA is TGTGCCAGCAGCTTCGGGGAGGGCCTCGAGCAGTACTTC. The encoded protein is CASSFGEGLEQYF.

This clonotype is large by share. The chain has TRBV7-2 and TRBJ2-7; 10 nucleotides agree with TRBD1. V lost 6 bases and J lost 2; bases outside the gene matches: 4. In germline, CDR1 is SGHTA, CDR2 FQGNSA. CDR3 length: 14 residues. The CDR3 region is CASRVGQGTYEQYF. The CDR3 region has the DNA TGTGCCAGCAGAGTGGGACAGGGGACCTACGAGCAGTACTTC.

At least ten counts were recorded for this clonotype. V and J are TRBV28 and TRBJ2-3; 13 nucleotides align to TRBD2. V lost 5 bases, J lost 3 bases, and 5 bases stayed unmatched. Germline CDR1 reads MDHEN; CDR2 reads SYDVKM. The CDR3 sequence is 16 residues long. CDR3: CASSLRTSGRTDTQYF. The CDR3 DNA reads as TGTGCCAGCAGTCTGCGGACTAGCGGGAGAACAGATACGCAGTATTTT.

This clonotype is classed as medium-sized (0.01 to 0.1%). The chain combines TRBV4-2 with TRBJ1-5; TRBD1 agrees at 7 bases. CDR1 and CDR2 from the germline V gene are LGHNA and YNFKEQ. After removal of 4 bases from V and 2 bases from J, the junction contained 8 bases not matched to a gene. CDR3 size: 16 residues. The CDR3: CASSRGRGAGNQPQHF. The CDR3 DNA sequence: TGTGCCAGCAGCCGGGGCAGGGGGGCGGGCAATCAGCCCCAGCATTTT.

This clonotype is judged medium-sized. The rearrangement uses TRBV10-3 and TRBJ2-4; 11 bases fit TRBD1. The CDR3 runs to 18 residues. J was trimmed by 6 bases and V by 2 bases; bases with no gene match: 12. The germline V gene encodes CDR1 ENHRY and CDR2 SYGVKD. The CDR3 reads CAISEGMRGQGVLNIQYF. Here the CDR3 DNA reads TGTGCCATCAGTGAGGGCATGAGGGGACAGGGGGTGCTAAACATTCAGTACTTC.